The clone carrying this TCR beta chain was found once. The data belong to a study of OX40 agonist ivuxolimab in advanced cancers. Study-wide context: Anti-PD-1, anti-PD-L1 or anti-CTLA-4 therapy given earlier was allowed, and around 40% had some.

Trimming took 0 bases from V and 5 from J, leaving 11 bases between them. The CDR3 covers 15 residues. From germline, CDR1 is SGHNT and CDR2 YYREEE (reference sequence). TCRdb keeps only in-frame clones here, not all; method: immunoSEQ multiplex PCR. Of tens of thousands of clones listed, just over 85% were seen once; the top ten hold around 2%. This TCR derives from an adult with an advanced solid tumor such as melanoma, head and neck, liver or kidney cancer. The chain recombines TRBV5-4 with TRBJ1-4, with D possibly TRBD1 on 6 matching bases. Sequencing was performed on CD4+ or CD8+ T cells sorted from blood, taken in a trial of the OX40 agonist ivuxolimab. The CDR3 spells CASSLAPGTNEKLFF. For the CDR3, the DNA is TGTGCCAGCAGCTTGGCCCCAGGGACAAATGAAAAACTGTTTTTT.